The clone carrying this T cell receptor beta chain was counted between two and nine times. Its antigen is undetermined. This sample is part of a study of T cell repertoires in cytomegalovirus infection. Study-wide background: Public TCR beta signatures provided an indication of both CMV infection and a matching HLA type.

The length of the CDR3 is 12 residues. Between the trimmed V and J ends, which lost 5 bases and 10 bases, there was a span of 14 bases. Findings of the study overall: Of the TCR beta families, the public ones yielded a cumulative frequency that identified carriers of CMV plus the relevant HLA. Within the response measured ex vivo, HLA-C-restricted CMV-specific TCR beta clonotypes were dominant.

MiXCR, run by TCRdb on the reads, gives a single entry per CDR3 protein. The sample yields 150,000 to 200,000 distinct CDR3 sequences, about an eighth seen once. This receptor was identified in a human donor in good health (CMV status not recorded). Some clones in this sample may be carry-over from other donors' samples. Sequencing was performed on PBMCs. This chain joins TRBV12-3 or TRBV12-4 and TRBJ1-1, with a tentative D call TRBD1 (5 bases). The CDR3 reads CASSADSRGAFF. In nucleotides, the CDR3 is TGTGCCAGCAGTGCAGACTCAAGGGGAGCTTTCTTT.